This T cell receptor (beta chain) was observed in a study of cytomegalovirus exposure and HLA in healthy donors. This clone is a singleton in its sample. Its target is not known. Findings and limits, study-wide: Specific recognition of CMV antigens was confirmed in vitro for a few chains (all CMV-associated). First-cohort TCR clusters were later found to tend to co-occur in the 120 or so validation repertoires.

Between the trimmed V and J ends, which lost 6 bases and 1 base, there was a span of 13 bases. The length of the CDR3 is 14 residues. Germline assignment: CDR1 SGHNT and CDR2 YYREEE (reference sequence). Clones were read by immunoSEQ multiplex PCR, and TCRdb kept only the in-frame ones, dropping some. The sample lists 60,000 to 75,000 clones; approximately 96% were seen once. Source material: PBMCs. This chain connects TRBV5-4 to TRBJ1-2; no clear D. The sequence derives from a man younger than 35 in good health and CMV-seronegative. CDR3 in amino acids: CASKVWQDNYGYTF. DNA of the CDR3: TGTGCCAGCAAGGTGTGGCAGGATAACTATGGCTACACCTTC.